The 15 T cell receptor beta chains presented below share a single source sample, sequenced in a study of tumor-infiltrating lymphocytes in primary liver carcinoma. TCR beta cDNA was made from 400 to 500 ng total RNA with a constant-region primer. Slightly modified ARM-PCR served as the procedure for the TCR beta libraries. These libraries came from three rounds of nested multiplex PCR. TRBV1-TRBV30 forward primers paired with a C-beta reverse primer were used in the first two PCR rounds, which ran about 11 cycles each. From the multiplex PCR reads, TCRdb called clonotypes with MiXCR, one entry per CDR3 protein. The sample includes fewer than 250,000 distinct CDR3 sequences, about two thirds of them seen just once. Both blood RNA, taken from unsorted whole blood, and germline DNA were extracted. Sample: peripheral blood. The source of these receptors is a woman aged 55 to 70 with primary liver carcinoma and hepatitis B virus infection.

This clonotype has ten or more counts. The CDR3 reads CASSYPRFLTGDTQYF. CDR3 nucleotides: TGTGCCAGCAGTTACCCGAGATTCTTGACCGGAGATACGCAGTATTTT. J is TRBJ2-3 and V is TRBV6-2 or TRBV6-3; D gene unclear. CDR1 is MNHEY, CDR2 SVGEGT, per germline. Trimming removed 2 bases at V and 5 bases at J, with 17 bases between. This CDR3 contains 16 residues.

As regards this clonotype: A much bigger clone sits one base away, suggesting this may be a read error. The rearrangement uses TRBV5-5 and TRBJ2-7, with D perhaps being TRBD1 or TRBD2 (5 bases each). V was clipped by 7 bases and J by 2 bases, with 13 bases between them. This CDR3 contains 13 residues. Germline V gene data show CDR1 as SGHKS and CDR2 as YYEKEE (reference sequence). The CDR3 reads CASGGRETYEQYF. The DNA for the CDR3 is TGTGCCAGCGGGGGACGGGAAACCTACGAGCAGTACTTC.

Turning to this clonotype: Given a much more abundant clone one base away, this may be a read error. This is likely a read error, given that the CDR3 carries no conserved phenylalanine or tryptophan at its end. The V call is TRBV7-8, the J call TRBJ2-7; D not resolved. This CDR3 has 13 residues. V was trimmed by 5 bases and J by 0 bases, leaving 8 bases between them. CDR1 is SGHVS and CDR2 is FQNEAQ in the germline V gene. The chain's CDR3 is CASSDKSSYEQYL. CDR3 DNA sequence: TGTGCCAGCAGCGACAAAAGCTCCTACGAGCAGTACCTC.

The chain uses TRBV29-1 and TRBJ2-1; TRBD2 matches 7 bases. V dropped 3 bases and J dropped 12; count of bases not matched to a gene: 20. The germline V gene encodes CDR1 SQVTM and CDR2 ANQGSEA. The CDR3 is 16 amino acids. CDR3 protein: CSVDTGGSMAFHWQFF. The CDR3 nucleotides are TGCAGCGTTGATACGGGCGGGAGTATGGCATTCCATTGGCAGTTCTTC.

With respect to this clonotype: The junction differs from germline at one of its ends, possibly a read error. CDR3 amino acids: CANSPYCGGRRAYGYTF. The DNA for the CDR3 is TGTGCCAACAGCCCCTATTGTGGGGGAAGGAGGGCCTATGGCTACACCTTC. This rearrangement joins TRBV11-2 to TRBJ1-2; tentative D call: TRBD1 (5 bases). CDR1 is SGHAT and CDR2 is FQNNGV in the germline V gene. The CDR3 length is 17 residues.

A few counts support this clonotype. This chain uses TRBV7-9 with TRBJ1-5; 7 nucleotides match TRBD1. J gave up 7 bases and V 2 bases, and 8 bases lay outside the gene matches. The germline V gene has CDR1 SEHNR and CDR2 FQNEAQ (reference sequence). The CDR3 loop spans 15 amino acids. CDR3: CASSLTGTEGQPQHF. The CDR3 bases are TGTGCCAGCAGCTTAACCGGGACAGAGGGGCAGCCCCAGCATTTT.

About this clonotype: With a much larger clone just one base away, this may be a read error. This chain joins TRBV14 and TRBJ1-2, with a tentative D call TRBD1 (6 bases). This CDR3 is built from 13 residues. The V gene's germline CDR1 is SGHDN and CDR2 FVKESK. CDR3 protein: CTSSPDSDYGYTF. The DNA for the CDR3 is TGTACCAGCAGCCCGGACAGCGACTATGGCTACACCTTC.

As for this clonotype: This could be a read error, since a much larger clone is one nucleotide away. V usage is TRBV12-3 or TRBV12-4 and J usage is TRBJ2-7, with TRBD1 matching 9 bases. This CDR3 spans 14 amino acids. CDR3 residues: CVSSSGTGTSEQYF. The CDR3 DNA reads as TGTGTCAGCAGTTCTGGGACAGGGACATCCGAGCAGTACTTC.

The chain is built from TRBV11-2 and TRBJ2-5; 7 nucleotides agree with TRBD2. The V gene end was trimmed by 5 bases and the J gene end by 4 bases; junction bases not matched to a gene: 19. Per germline, CDR1 SGHAT and CDR2 FQNNGV. The CDR3 covers 18 residues. CDR3 coding DNA: TGTGCCAGCAGCATCGGACTAGTGGGAGGGACTCGGCGAGAGACCCAGTACTTC. As protein: CASSIGLVGGTRRETQYF. The complete variable domain, with remaining parts taken from reference TRBV11-2 and TRBJ2-5, reads EAGVAQSPRYKIIEKRQSVAFWCNPISGHATLYWYQQILGQGPKLLIQFQNNGVVDDSQLPKDRFSAERLKGVDSTLKIQPAKLEDSAVYLCASSIGLVGGTRRETQYFGPGTRLLVL.

Of note for this clonotype: The germline gene is not matched at one end of the junction; a read error may be the cause. The rearrangement joins TRBV11-1 to TRBJ2-2; D is unresolved. CDR3 length: 12 residues. In germline, CDR1 is SGHAT, CDR2 FQDESV (reference sequence). CDR3 residues: CTSSSITGELFF. DNA of the CDR3: TGTACCAGCAGCTCGATAACCGGGGAGCTGTTTTTT.

This clonotype was seen at least ten times. The V gene is TRBV5-8, the J gene TRBJ1-2, with 8 bases identical to TRBD1. CDR1 is SGHTS and CDR2 is YDEGEE in the germline V gene. There are 14 residues in the CDR3. V dropped 3 bases and J dropped 4; count of bases not matched to a gene: 5. The CDR3 DNA sequence: TGTGCCAGCAGCTCGACAGGGGTATCCTATGGCTACACCTTC. Translated, it gives CASSSTGVSYGYTF.

V gene TRBV5-4 combines with J gene TRBJ2-5, with 11 bases aligning to TRBD2. Germline V CDR1 and CDR2: SGHNT, YYREEE (reference sequence). CDR3 length equals 16 residues. The ends lost 0 bases at V and 11 bases at J; junction bases unmatched: 12. CDR3 nucleotide sequence: TGTGCCAGCAGCTTGGTAGCTAGCGGGAGGAAAAATACACAGTACTTC. Translated: CASSLVASGRKNTQYF.

The chain recombines TRBV6-4 with TRBJ2-2, with TRBD2 identical over 10 bases. V lost 6 bases and J lost 0; bases outside the gene matches: 10. The germline CDR1 and CDR2 sequences are MRHNA and SNTAGT. The CDR3 has 18 amino acids. The CDR3, as DNA: TGTGCCAGCAGCGCGCAAGCGGGAGGGGTAACGAACACCGGGGAGCTGTTTTTT. It yields the protein CASSAQAGGVTNTGELFF.

V gene TRBV6-4 combines with J gene TRBJ1-5; possibly TRBD1 for D (5 bases). V lost 6 bases, J lost 1 base, and 13 bases lay in between. This CDR3 contains 15 residues. CDR1 is MRHNA, CDR2 SNTAGT, per germline. The CDR3 region has the DNA TGTGCCAGCAGACCCAGGGCCGGGAGCAATCAGCCCCAGCATTTT. As protein: CASRPRAGSNQPQHF.

The chain has TRBV4-1 and TRBJ2-2; tentatively, D is TRBD2 (6 bases). Trimming left V 2 bases short and J 4 bases short, with 17 bases between. This CDR3 comprises 17 residues. Germline loops: CDR1 MGHRA, CDR2 YSYEKL. The CDR3 nucleotides read TGCGCCAGCAGCCAATCTTGGGATACTAGCCCCACCGGGGAGCTGTTTTTT. Translating it yields CASSQSWDTSPTGELFF.